Below, 6 T cell receptor beta chains from the same sample are listed, as sequenced in a study of T-cell reconstitution after alpha-beta-depleted transplantation in children. Library preparation (for TCRbeta) was performed with unique molecular identifiers. One entry per CDR3 protein results from TCRdb running MiXCR on the PCR reads. The top ten clones hold around 5% of a sample with 900,000 or so distinct CDR3 sequences, roughly 16% of them seen once. Sequenced material: PBMCs, mostly from graft donor cells, taken 360 days after TCRalphabeta/CD19-depleted stem cell transplant. The receptors shown here come from a male patient younger than 18 who had a stem cell transplant for acute lymphoblastic leukemia, so the T cells may come from the graft donor.

The V gene is TRBV21-1, the J gene TRBJ2-7; the table's D call, TRBD2, was not checked against the DNA. TRBV21-1 is listed as a pseudogene. This CDR3 spans 15 amino acids. The CDR3 loop reads CASSNGLAGIGEQYF. CDR3 nucleotides: TGTGCCAGCAGCAATGGGTTAGCGGGAATTGGCGAGCAGTACTTC.

This clonotype showed up many times. This chain joins TRBV12-3 or TRBV12-4 and TRBJ1-2; D might be TRBD1 (5 bases). CDR3 length: 14 residues. With 3 bases removed from V and 3 bases from J, the gap between germline ends came to 11 bases. The DNA of the CDR3 is TGTGCCAGCAGTTTTCGGGGACCGTACTATGGCTACACCTTC. Its translation is CASSFRGPYYGYTF.

This clonotype occurred a few times. The V and J genes are TRBV20-1 and TRBJ2-1; possibly TRBD2 for D (5 bases). In germline, CDR1 is DFQATT, CDR2 SNEGSKA (reference sequence). V was pared by 4 bases and J by 6 bases, with 19 bases between. The CDR3 spans 15 residues. The CDR3 DNA follows: TGCAGTGCTACCCGTGACCGAGGGCACTTCAATGAGCAGTTCTTC. The encoded protein is CSATRDRGHFNEQFF.

This clonotype was picked up a small number of times. The V gene is TRBV4-2, the J gene TRBJ2-7; 7 bases line up with TRBD2. This CDR3 region has 15 residues. J lost 4 bases, V lost 1 base, and 7 bases had no gene match. Germline CDR1 and CDR2: LGHNA and YNFKEQ. CDR3 nucleotides: TGTGCCAGCAGCCAAGCGGCGGGACTAAATTACGAGCAGTACTTC. It is translated as CASSQAAGLNYEQYF.

In its sample, this clonotype was seen many times. This chain connects TRBV29-1 to TRBJ1-4; D is possibly TRBD1 (6 bases). Deletions cut 2 bases from V and 0 bases from J, with 16 bases between. The CDR3 loop spans 17 amino acids. The V gene's germline CDR1 is SQVTM and CDR2 ANQGSEA. CDR3 nucleotide sequence: TGCAGCGTTGAAATAAGGATGGGGGGCGCAACTAATGAAAAACTGTTTTTT. Its translation is CSVEIRMGGATNEKLFF.

This clonotype was picked up a small number of times. This chain's CDR3 is CASSPRTGGYGYTF. CDR3 in DNA: TGTGCCAGCAGCCCCCGGACAGGGGGTTATGGCTACACCTTC. The chain employs TRBV13 and TRBJ1-2; 10 nucleotides line up with TRBD1. The V gene's germline CDR1 is PRHDT and CDR2 FYEKMQ (reference sequence). Trimming at V came to 5 bases and at J to 5 bases, leaving 5 bases not matched to a gene. There are 14 residues in the CDR3.